The rows below give T cell receptor beta chains drawn from one sample of a study of yellow fever vaccine responses in identical twins. TCRdb re-called the RT-PCR reads with MiXCR, one entry per CDR3 protein. The repertoire holds some 2,500 distinct CDR3 sequences, with about 90% as singletons. The sequenced sample was T cells from blood (PBMCs), unsorted or a sorted subset (not recorded which), obtained before or after yellow fever vaccination (not recorded which). These receptors were taken from a female donor who received the yellow fever vaccine. The CDR3 runs from the conserved cysteine through the conserved F or W. A D gene is named only where the DNA matches it firmly. Clone size is given for some rows only: seen once, a few or many times, or a class if the clone is expanded.

clone size,V gene,J gene,D gene,CDR3 DNA,CDR3 protein
NA,TRBV18,TRBJ2-5,TRBD1,TGTGCCAGCTCAACCCGACAGGGCCAAGAGACCCAGTACTTC,CASSTRQGQETQYF
NA,TRBV12-3/TRBV12-4,TRBJ2-1,NA,TGTGCCAGCAGTTTGGGGGGTAGGGGTGAGCAGTTCTTC,CASSLGGRGEQFF
NA,TRBV5-1,TRBJ1-1,NA,TGCGCCAGCAGCTTCTGGCAAAACACTGAAGCTTTCTTT,CASSFWQNTEAFF
NA,TRBV23-1,TRBJ1-2,NA,TGCGCCAGCAGTCAATCGTTGGTCAGGGGCTATGGCTACACCTTC,CASSQSLVRGYGYTF
NA,TRBV18,TRBJ2-3,NA,TGTGCCAGCTCACCAGGGAGGATGGCAGATACGCAGTATTTT,CASSPGRMADTQYF
NA,TRBV7-6,TRBJ2-5,NA,TGTGCCAGCAGCCCTCGTGGTAGCGGACCTAGGGGAGAGACCCAGTACTTC,CASSPRGSGPRGETQYF
NA,TRBV5-4,TRBJ2-1,TRBD2,TGTGCCAGCAGCTTGGATATCAGGACTAGCATATACTACAATGAGCAGTTCTTC,CASSLDIRTSIYYNEQFF
NA,TRBV7-9,TRBJ2-1,NA,TGTGCCAGCAGCTTACTCAGGGGCTCCTACAATGAGCAGTTCTTC,CASSLLRGSYNEQFF
NA,TRBV5-1,TRBJ2-3,TRBD1,TGCGCCAGCAGCAGAGGGGACAGTAGCACAGATACGCAGTATTTT,CASSRGDSSTDTQYF
NA,TRBV3-1,TRBJ2-2,NA,TGTGCCAGCAGCCACGCCGGGGAGCTGTTTTTT,CASSHAGELFF
once,TRBV29-1,TRBJ2-5,NA,TGCAGCGTTGGGGCCGGAACAGAGACCCAGTACTTC,CSVGAGTETQYF
NA,TRBV2,TRBJ2-3,NA,TGTGCCAGCAGTGTAAAAGATACGCAGTATTTT,CASSVKDTQYF
NA,TRBV29-1,TRBJ2-1,TRBD1,TGCAGCGTTTCCTCGGGCAGGGGGCGTCATTTGGGGTACAATGAGCAGTTCTTC,CSVSSGRGRHLGYNEQFF
NA,TRBV18,TRBJ2-7,NA,TGTGCCAGCTCACCCGACGAGGCTCCCTGGCAGTACTTC,CASSPDEAPWQYF
NA,TRBV12-5,TRBJ2-7,NA,TGTGCTAGTGGTTCCCCTGACTACGCCTACGAGCAGTACTTC,CASGSPDYAYEQYF
NA,TRBV9,TRBJ2-2,TRBD2,TGTGCCAGCAGCGTAGAGGCTAGCGGGAGTGGTTACACCGGGGAGCTGTTTTTT,CASSVEASGSGYTGELFF
NA,TRBV10-3,TRBJ1-3,NA,TGTGCCATCAGTGAGTCGACAGGAAACACCATATATTTT,CAISESTGNTIYF
NA,TRBV12-3/TRBV12-4,TRBJ1-4,TRBD1,TGTGCCAGCAGTTTCGACGTTGGACAGGTTGGGGAAAAACTGTTTTTT,CASSFDVGQVGEKLFF
NA,TRBV6-1,TRBJ2-6,TRBD2,TGTGCCAGCAGTCCCGGGACTAGGAGCTCTGGGGCCAACGTCCTGACTTTC,CASSPGTRSSGANVLTF
NA,TRBV5-1,TRBJ2-3,NA,TGCGCCAGCAGCTTGGAGGGTTGGGGTGGCACAGATACGCAGTATTTT,CASSLEGWGGTDTQYF
NA,TRBV10-3,TRBJ1-1,NA,TGTGCCATCAGTGAGAGCCCCGGCGGGGCGAACACTGAAGCTTTCTTT,CAISESPGGANTEAFF
NA,TRBV20-1,TRBJ2-1,NA,TGCAGTGCTAGAGATCTTTGGGGGGCCGTCAATGAGCAGTTCTTC,CSARDLWGAVNEQFF
NA,TRBV11-3,TRBJ2-2,NA,TGTGCCAGCAGCTTATCGACAGGGGAGCTGTTTTTT,CASSLSTGELFF
NA,TRBV12-3/TRBV12-4,TRBJ1-2,NA,TGTGCCAGCAGTTTGGGAGATGTCTATGGCTACACCTTC,CASSLGDVYGYTF
NA,TRBV11-2,TRBJ1-5,TRBD1,TGTGCCAGCAGCCCGGGGACAGGGGAGGTTCAGCCCCAGCATTTT,CASSPGTGEVQPQHF
NA,TRBV28,TRBJ2-1,TRBD2,TGTGCCAGCAGTCTCTCCCTCGTCTGGGGGGGGAATGAGCAGTTCTTC,CASSLSLVWGGNEQFF
NA,TRBV10-3,TRBJ2-7,NA,TGTGCCATCAGTGAGTTGGTCGGCGGCTACGAGCAGTACTTC,CAISELVGGYEQYF
NA,TRBV11-3,TRBJ1-4,TRBD1,TGTGCCAGCAGCCTATTGTCCGGGACAGGGGGAAAACTGTTTTTT,CASSLLSGTGGKLFF
NA,TRBV20-1,TRBJ2-7,NA,TGCAGTGCTAGGGGACCCTCCTACGAGCAGTACTTC,CSARGPSYEQYF